These 6 T cell receptor beta chains were all obtained from the same sample, sequenced in a study of T cell responses to AZD1222 COVID-19 vaccine. The data were produced by immunoSEQ multiplex PCR, yet TCRdb's version contains in-frame clones alone and is incomplete. In the table there are roughly 150,000 clones, around 90% of which are singletons. The sequenced sample was peripheral blood, obtained on day 0 of AZD1222 vaccination. These TCRs come from an adult in good health.

CDR3 in amino acids: CASSRRGSGELFF. The CDR3 nucleotides read TGTGCCAGCAGTCGTAGGGGGTCCGGGGAGCTGTTTTTT. The V gene is TRBV6-6, the J gene TRBJ2-2, with D tentatively TRBD1 (6 bases). This CDR3 is 13 amino acids long. The germline V gene encodes CDR1 MNHNY and CDR2 SVGAGI (reference sequence). V was shortened by 5 bases and J by 6 bases, with 10 bases between the two germline ends.

As for this clone: One junction end does not reproduce the germline sequence, and a read error may be involved. This sequence joins TRBV7-9 and TRBJ2-7; weak D call: TRBD1 (7 bases). The germline gives CDR1 SEHNR, CDR2 FQNEAQ (reference sequence). The CDR3 is made up of 14 amino acids. The CDR3 nucleotides are TGTGCCAGCAGCTGGCGGGACAGAACTTACGTGCAGTACTTC. Translating it yields CASSWRDRTYVQYF.

The chain is built from TRBV7-6 and TRBJ2-7; no clear D gene. The CDR3 spans 14 residues. Trimming cost V 5 bases and J 2 bases, with 13 bases left between them. Germline CDR1 SGHVS, CDR2 FNYEAQ. Here the CDR3 reads CASSDPRRTYEQYF. The CDR3, as DNA: TGTGCCAGCAGCGACCCCAGGCGGACCTACGAGCAGTACTTC.

This clone has only a few counts. The CDR3 bases are TGTGCCAGCAGTTGGAGCGCCTACAATGAGCAGTTCTTC. It translates to CASSWSAYNEQFF. The chain joins TRBV6-2 or TRBV6-3 to TRBJ2-1, with D hard to call. V was shortened by 4 bases and J by 2 bases, with 6 bases between the two germline ends. The CDR3 runs 13 residues. Germline-derived CDR1 and CDR2 are MNHEY and SVGEGT.

CDR3 sequence: CASRIAGGGELFF. The CDR3, as DNA: TGTGCCAGCAGGATAGCGGGGGGCGGGGAGCTGTTTTTT. The rearrangement uses TRBV7-2 and TRBJ2-2, with 10 bases identical to TRBD2. The V and J ends lost 6 bases and 7 bases, in that order; junction bases with no gene match: 2. The CDR3 loop spans 13 amino acids. Germline CDR1 reads SGHTA; CDR2 reads FQGNSA.

V is TRBV30 and J is TRBJ1-2; weak D call: TRBD1 (6 bases). CDR3 length: 14 residues. Trimming stripped 0 bases from V and 6 bases from J, with 14 bases between. The germline V gene has CDR1 GTSNPN and CDR2 SVGIG (reference sequence). CDR3 region: CAWSVWQGRDGYTF. The DNA of the CDR3 is TGTGCCTGGAGTGTATGGCAGGGGAGGGATGGCTACACCTTC.